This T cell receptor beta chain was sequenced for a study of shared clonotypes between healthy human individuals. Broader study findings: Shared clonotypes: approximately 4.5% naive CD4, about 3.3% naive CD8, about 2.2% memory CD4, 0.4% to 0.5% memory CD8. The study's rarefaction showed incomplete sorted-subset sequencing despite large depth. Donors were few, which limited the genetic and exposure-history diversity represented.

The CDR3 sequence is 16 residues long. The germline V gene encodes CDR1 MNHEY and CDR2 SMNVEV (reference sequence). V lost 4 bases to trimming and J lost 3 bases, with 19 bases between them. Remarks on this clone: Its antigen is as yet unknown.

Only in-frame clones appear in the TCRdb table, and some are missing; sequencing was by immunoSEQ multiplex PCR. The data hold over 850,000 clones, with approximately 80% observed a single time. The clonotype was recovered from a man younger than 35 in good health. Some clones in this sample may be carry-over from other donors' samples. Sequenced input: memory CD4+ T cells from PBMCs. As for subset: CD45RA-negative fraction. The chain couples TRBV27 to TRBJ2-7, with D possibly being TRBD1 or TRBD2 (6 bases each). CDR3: CASSSRGPGSGYEQYF. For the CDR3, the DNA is TGTGCCAGCAGTTCCCGGGGGCCAGGGAGTGGCTACGAGCAGTACTTC.